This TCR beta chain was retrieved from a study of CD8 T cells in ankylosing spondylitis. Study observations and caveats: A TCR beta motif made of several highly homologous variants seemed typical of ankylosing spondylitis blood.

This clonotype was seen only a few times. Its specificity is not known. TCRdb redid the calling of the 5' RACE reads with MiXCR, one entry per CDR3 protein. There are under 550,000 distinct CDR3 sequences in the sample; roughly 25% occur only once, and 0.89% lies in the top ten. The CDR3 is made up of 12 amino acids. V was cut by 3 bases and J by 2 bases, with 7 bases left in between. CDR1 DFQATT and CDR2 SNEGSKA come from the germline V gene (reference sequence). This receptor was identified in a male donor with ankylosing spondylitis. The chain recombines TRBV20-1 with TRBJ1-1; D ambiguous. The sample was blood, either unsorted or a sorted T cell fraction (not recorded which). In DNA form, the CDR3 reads TGCAGTGCTAGGACAACCAACACTGAAGCTTTCTTT. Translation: CSARTTNTEAFF.